The 15 T cell receptor beta chains listed next were all sequenced from one sample in a study of T-cell memory formation after mild COVID-19. TCRdb itself ran the 5' RACE reads through MiXCR, one entry per CDR3 protein. The data hold fewer than 450,000 distinct CDR3 sequences, with less than 25% observed a single time. Material: PBMCs or a T cell subset sorted from them (not recorded which). The receptor source for this set is an adult woman who had mild COVID-19 (a few samples of this study predate the infection). Cell type and time point are not known.

The chain couples TRBV5-1 to TRBJ2-3; possible D gene TRBD1, 6 bases. V lost 3 bases and J 1 base, leaving 15 bases between the germline ends. The CDR3 extends over 16 amino acids. Germline loops: CDR1 SGHRS, CDR2 YFSETQ. The CDR3 spells CASSSRDIRRTDTQYF. CDR3 nucleotide sequence: TGCGCCAGCAGCTCTCGGGACATCCGTCGCACAGATACGCAGTATTTT.

The gene calls are TRBV4-2 and TRBJ1-1, with TRBD1 as a possible D gene (5 bases). V was trimmed by 6 bases and J by 5 bases, leaving 10 bases between them. Germline CDR1 reads LGHNA; CDR2 reads YNFKEQ. The CDR3 totals 12 residues. This CDR3 is CASRSGDTEAFF. Here the CDR3 DNA reads TGTGCCAGCAGGTCGGGGGATACTGAAGCTTTCTTT.

This clonotype appeared a few times. The V and J genes are TRBV4-1 and TRBJ2-7, with unresolved D. V was shortened by 2 bases and J by 7 bases, with 9 bases between the two germline ends. The CDR3 extends over 12 amino acids. CDR1 is MGHRA and CDR2 is YSYEKL in the germline V gene. CDR3 DNA sequence: TGCGCCAGCAGCCAACCTCTTGGGGAGCAGTACTTC. Translation: CASSQPLGEQYF.

The rearrangement uses TRBV7-9 and TRBJ1-3; D remains ambiguous. CDR3 length: 14 residues. Germline-derived CDR1 and CDR2 are SEHNR and FQNEAQ (reference sequence). V shed 5 bases and J shed 4 bases, with 12 bases lying between them. CDR3 bases: TGTGCCAGCAGCCCAGCTGGGATGGGAAACACCATATATTTT. Translated: CASSPAGMGNTIYF.

This clonotype was detected only a few times. The rearrangement joins TRBV24-1 to TRBJ2-2; 11 nucleotides agree with TRBD1. The CDR3 runs to 14 residues. Germline V lookup: CDR1 KGHDR, CDR2 SFDVKD. V lost 8 bases, J lost 5 bases, and 3 bases stayed unmatched. The CDR3 loop reads CATMDRGRTGELFF. The CDR3 DNA reads TGTGCCACCATGGACAGGGGGCGAACCGGGGAGCTGTTTTTT.

The chain couples TRBV6-5 to TRBJ1-2, with D hard to call. V gave up 3 bases and J gave up 3 bases, with 11 bases separating them. The germline CDR1 and CDR2 sequences are MNHEY and SVGAGI. The CDR3 spans 14 residues. The CDR3 loop reads CASSYNAGHYGYTF. CDR3 in DNA: TGTGCCAGCAGTTATAATGCAGGCCACTATGGCTACACCTTC.

The rearrangement uses TRBV3-1 and TRBJ1-2; no clear D. The V gene lost 0 bases and the J gene lost 3 bases, with 14 bases spanning the gap. Germline values: CDR1 LGHDT, CDR2 YNNKEL (reference sequence). The CDR3 is 16 residues long. The DNA for the CDR3 is TGTGCCAGCAGCCAAGATCGAGACCGGGAACACTATGGCTACACCTTC. Its protein is CASSQDRDREHYGYTF.

This clonotype was counted between two and nine times. This chain joins TRBV7-8 and TRBJ2-3; 12 positions agree with TRBD2. The germline V gene has CDR1 SGHVS and CDR2 FQNEAQ. V shed 1 base, J shed 4 bases, and the junction held 9 bases outside the gene matches. The CDR3 consists of 18 residues. The CDR3 protein is CASSLELAGGKSADTQYF. The DNA for the CDR3 is TGTGCCAGCAGCTTAGAACTAGCGGGAGGTAAAAGCGCAGATACGCAGTATTTT.

The chain joins TRBV20-1 to TRBJ1-1, with TRBD1 matching over 9 bases. With 5 bases clipped from V and 2 bases from J, the junction kept 6 bases outside the gene matches. The CDR3 consists of 14 residues. Germline CDR1 DFQATT, CDR2 SNEGSKA (reference sequence). The CDR3, as DNA: TGCAGTGCTCGGGGGGGACAGGGTAACACTGAAGCTTTCTTT. Translated, it gives CSARGGQGNTEAFF.

This clonotype was seen repeatedly, ten times or more. The gene calls are TRBV4-1 and TRBJ1-2; no definite D call. V was trimmed by 4 bases and J by 5 bases, leaving 17 bases between them. Germline-derived CDR1 and CDR2 are MGHRA and YSYEKL. The CDR3 is 15 residues long. The chain's CDR3 is CASSPSLREIYGYTF. The DNA of the CDR3 is TGCGCCAGCAGCCCCTCTCTAAGGGAAATTTATGGCTACACCTTC.

The V gene is TRBV10-3, the J gene TRBJ2-3, with D tentatively TRBD1 or TRBD2 (5 bases each). The CDR3 contains 14 residues. Trimming removed 4 bases at V and 2 bases at J, with 10 bases between. The germline V gene has CDR1 ENHRY and CDR2 SYGVKD. The CDR3 here is CAISAWGFTDTQYF. The CDR3 DNA reads TGTGCCATCAGTGCTTGGGGGTTCACAGATACGCAGTATTTT.

This clonotype was counted a few times. The CDR3 DNA sequence: TGTGCCAGCAGCTGGTACAGGGGGCGGACTGAAGCTTTCTTT. It translates to CASSWYRGRTEAFF. The chain uses TRBV7-8 and TRBJ1-1; TRBD1 matches at 9 bases. The germline CDR1 and CDR2 sequences are SGHVS and FQNEAQ. The CDR3 extends over 14 amino acids. Unmatched junction bases numbered 5, after V lost 4 bases and J lost 5 bases.

V and J are TRBV4-1 and TRBJ1-2; D is uncertain. The CDR3 runs 14 residues. Trimming left V 3 bases short and J 0 bases short, with 8 bases between. CDR1 and CDR2 from the germline V gene are MGHRA and YSYEKL. CDR3 amino acids: CASSHQRANYGYTF. DNA of the CDR3: TGCGCCAGCAGCCACCAACGGGCTAACTATGGCTACACCTTC.

The chain uses TRBV6-1 and TRBJ2-2, with D perhaps TRBD1 or TRBD2 (7 bases each). V was trimmed by 6 bases and J by 0 bases, leaving 17 bases between them. Per the germline V gene, CDR1 is MNHNS and CDR2 is SASEGT. The CDR3 is 17 residues long. CDR3 in DNA: TGTGCCAGCAGAAGGGGGGGTGGGACAGCGAACACCGGGGAGCTGTTTTTT. Translation: CASRRGGGTANTGELFF.

This clonotype was detected a few times. The genes are TRBV5-8 and TRBJ1-2, with D possibly being TRBD1 (5 bases). CDR1 and CDR2 from the germline V gene are SGHTS and YDEGEE. CDR3 length: 12 amino acids. Trimming took 4 bases from V and 7 from J, leaving 11 bases between them. CDR3 sequence: CASSPGRVGYTF. The DNA of the CDR3 is TGTGCCAGCAGCCCCGGCAGGGTTGGCTACACCTTC.